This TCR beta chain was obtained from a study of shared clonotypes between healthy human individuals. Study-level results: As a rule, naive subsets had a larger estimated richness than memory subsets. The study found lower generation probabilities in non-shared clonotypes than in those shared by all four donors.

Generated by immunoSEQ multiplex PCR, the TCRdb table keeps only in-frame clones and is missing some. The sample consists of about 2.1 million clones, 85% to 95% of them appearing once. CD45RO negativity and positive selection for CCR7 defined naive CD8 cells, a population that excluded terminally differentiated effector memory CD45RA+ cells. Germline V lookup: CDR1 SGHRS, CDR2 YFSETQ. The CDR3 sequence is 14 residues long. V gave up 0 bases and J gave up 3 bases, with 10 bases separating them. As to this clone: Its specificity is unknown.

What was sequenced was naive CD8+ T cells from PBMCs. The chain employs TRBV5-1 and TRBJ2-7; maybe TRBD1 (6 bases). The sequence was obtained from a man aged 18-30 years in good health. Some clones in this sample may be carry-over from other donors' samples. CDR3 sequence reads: CASSLAVRGYEQYF. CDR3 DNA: TGCGCCAGCAGCTTGGCCGTCAGGGGCTACGAGCAGTACTTC.